This T cell receptor (beta chain) was recorded in a study of shared clonotypes between healthy human individuals. The wider study: Plates per donor: three CD4 naive, three CD4 memory, two CD8 naive, one CD8 memory.

The sample holds one count of this clone. Its antigen is currently unknown. Sequencing was performed with immunoSEQ multiplex PCR; in TCRdb, only in-frame clones are kept and a portion is missing. The data show approximately 600,000 clones, 85% to 95% seen once. In the naive CD8 group, cells lacked CD45RO and were positively selected for CCR7, so terminally differentiated effector memory CD45RA+ cells were left out. Nashville, Tennessee was home to all donors, each a Caucasian adult. CDR3 length equals 15 residues. Trimming took 4 bases from V and 6 from J; bases not matched to a gene: 9. Germline-derived CDR1 and CDR2 are SEHNR and FQNEAQ (reference sequence). Findings of the study overall: With few donors, the genetic and exposure-history diversity represented was limited. The authors expected sequencing depth to affect clonotype sharing among donors.

This chain uses TRBV7-9 with TRBJ2-3, with 8 bases lining up with TRBD2. The clonotype was recovered from a young woman in good health. Sequencing was performed on naive CD8+ T cells sorted from blood. The DNA of the CDR3 is TGTGCCAGCAGCTCGACGGGAGGGCCTTCGGATACGCAGTATTTT. It codes for CASSSTGGPSDTQYF.